The 25 T cell receptor beta chains presented below share a single source sample, sequenced in a study of cytotoxic CD8 clonotypes in ibrutinib-treated CLL. Generated by immunoSEQ multiplex PCR, the TCRdb table keeps only in-frame clones and is missing some. The table lists approximately 190,000 clones, about 75% of them singletons. The starting material was PBMCs, obtained after 12 months of ibrutinib treatment. The receptors originated from a human donor with chronic lymphocytic leukemia.

The chain carries TRBV18 and TRBJ1-6; a weak D match, TRBD1 (6 bases). Trimming shortened V by 2 bases and J by 6 bases, and 14 bases separated the two germline ends. Germline values: CDR1 KGHSH, CDR2 LQKENI. CDR3 length equals 16 residues. The CDR3 nucleotides are TGTGCCAGCTCACCATCGCACAGGGTCGGTAATTCACCCCTCCACTTT. Protein sequence: CASSPSHRVGNSPLHF.

The CDR3 nucleotides read TGTGCCAGCTCACCGGGGAGGGCCCTCGGGTACGAGCAGTACTTC. Translating it yields CASSPGRALGYEQYF. The chain employs TRBV18 and TRBJ2-7, with 7 bases identical to TRBD2. Germline-derived CDR1 and CDR2 are KGHSH and LQKENI. The CDR3 is made up of 15 amino acids. V shed 3 bases, J shed 4 bases, and the junction held 9 bases outside the gene matches.

The V gene is TRBV30, the J gene TRBJ1-5; D gene ambiguous. With 8 bases removed from V and 2 bases from J, the gap between germline ends came to 10 bases. There are 12 residues in the CDR3. The germline CDR1 and CDR2 sequences are GTSNPN and SVGIG (reference sequence). The CDR3 is CAGGGRNQPQHF. The CDR3 DNA reads as TGTGCCGGCGGCGGTCGCAATCAGCCCCAGCATTTT. The complete variable domain, with remaining parts taken from reference TRBV30 and TRBJ1-5, reads SQTIHQWPATLVQPVGSPLSLECTVEGTSNPNLYWYRQAAGRGLQLLFYSVGIGQISSEVPQNLSASRPQDRQFILSSKKLLLSDSGFYLCAGGGRNQPQHFGDGTRLSIL.

A single count supports this clone. The rearrangement links TRBV29-1 to TRBJ2-2, with 14 bases aligning to TRBD2. Germline CDR1 reads SQVTM; CDR2 reads ANQGSEA. This CDR3 contains 14 residues. With 7 bases clipped from V and 6 bases from J, the junction kept 4 bases outside the gene matches. The CDR3 nucleotides are TGCAGCGCCGGACTAGCGGGAGGCCCCGGGGAGCTGTTTTTT. It translates to CSAGLAGGPGELFF.

A few counts support this clone. V and J are TRBV7-2 and TRBJ2-7; the D gene is possibly TRBD1 (5 bases). V was pared by 5 bases and J by 0 bases, with 11 bases between. Germline V gene lookup returns CDR1 SGHTA and CDR2 FQGNSA. The CDR3 is 14 amino acids. The CDR3 here is CASSPFRVSYEQYF. The CDR3 DNA is TGTGCCAGCAGCCCCTTCAGGGTCTCCTACGAGCAGTACTTC. The entire variable domain, with the rest obtained from reference TRBV7-2 and TRBJ2-7, is as follows: GAGVSQSPSNKVTEKGKDVELRCDPISGHTALYWYRQSLGQGLEFLIYFQGNSAPDKSGLPSDRFSAERTGGSVSTLTIQRTQQEDSAVYLCASSPFRVSYEQYFGPGTRLTVT.

This clone has a handful of counts. This sequence joins TRBV4-2 and TRBJ1-2, with D possibly matching TRBD1 (5 bases). CDR1 is LGHNA, CDR2 YNFKEQ, per germline. The germline V and J ends were trimmed by 3 bases and 0 bases, with 23 bases remaining between them. The CDR3 is made up of 19 amino acids. For the CDR3, the DNA is TGTGCCAGCAGCCACCCCGAGGGACCGAGAACTTTAGCTAACTATGGCTACACCTTC. It codes for CASSHPEGPRTLANYGYTF.

The chain carries TRBV19 and TRBJ1-2, with 7 positions matching TRBD1. V shed 6 bases, J shed 4 bases, and the junction held 8 bases outside the gene matches. CDR1 and CDR2 (germline): LNHDA, SQIVND (reference sequence). The CDR3 contains 14 residues. CDR3 amino acids: CASRTQGTAYGYTF. In DNA, the CDR3 is TGTGCCAGTAGAACACAGGGGACGGCCTATGGCTACACCTTC.

The CDR3 nucleotides are TGCAGCGTTGAGGAGGGGTACTCTGGAAACACCATATATTTT. Translated, it gives CSVEEGYSGNTIYF. The chain uses TRBV29-1 and TRBJ1-3, with a tentative D call TRBD1 (5 bases). This CDR3 is built from 14 residues. Trimming took 3 bases from V and 0 from J, leaving 9 bases between them. Per the germline V gene, CDR1 is SQVTM and CDR2 is ANQGSEA.

The chain links TRBV5-1 to TRBJ1-6; TRBD1 matches 7 bases. Germline assignment: CDR1 SGHRS and CDR2 YFSETQ. There are 16 residues in the CDR3. V was clipped by 2 bases and J by 6 bases; unmatched bases: 8. CDR3: CASSLEGGAGNSPLHF. The CDR3 DNA is TGCGCCAGCAGCTTAGAAGGGGGCGCGGGTAATTCACCCCTCCACTTT.

This clone came up once. The chain uses TRBV7-8 and TRBJ2-7, with a tentative D call TRBD2 (6 bases). This CDR3 is built from 17 residues. Germline V gene sequence: CDR1 SGHVS, CDR2 FQNEAQ. With 5 bases removed from V and 6 bases from J, the gap between germline ends came to 26 bases. The CDR3 protein is CASSPLPGVALGGEQYF. Here the CDR3 DNA reads TGTGCCAGCAGCCCTTTGCCCGGGGTGGCGTTGGGGGGCGAGCAGTACTTC.

On this clone: At one boundary the junction diverges from the germline segment, which might be a read error. The chain carries TRBV12-5 and TRBJ1-5; D is possibly TRBD1 (5 bases). CDR1 and CDR2 from the germline V gene are LGHNT and FRNRAP. The CDR3 runs to 14 residues. The CDR3 DNA reads as TGCCCAGACGGGGGAAACATTAGCAATCAGCCCCAGCATTTT. This encodes CPDGGNISNQPQHF.

The chain carries TRBV29-1 and TRBJ2-1, with TRBD2 identical over 10 bases. The V segment lost 1 base and the J segment 7 bases; nucleotides outside the gene matches: 7. Germline-derived CDR1 and CDR2 are SQVTM and ANQGSEA. This CDR3 is built from 15 residues. The CDR3 reads CSVEGGLARINEQFF. CDR3 coding DNA: TGCAGCGTTGAAGGGGGACTAGCGAGAATAAATGAGCAGTTCTTC.

This clone was seen once. V and J are TRBV15 and TRBJ2-1; 7 bases are a match to TRBD2. V lost 3 bases and J lost 6; bases outside the gene matches: 8. The germline V gene encodes CDR1 LNHNV and CDR2 YYDKDF (reference sequence). CDR3 size: 15 residues. The DNA of the CDR3 is TGTGCCACCAGCAGGCCTGGAGCGGGGTTCAATGAGCAGTTCTTC. Its protein product is CATSRPGAGFNEQFF.

The chain recombines TRBV5-1 with TRBJ1-2; D call uncertain. V shed 5 bases and J shed 4 bases, with 9 bases lying between them. This CDR3 is built from 12 residues. CDR1 and CDR2 from the germline V gene are SGHRS and YFSETQ. The CDR3 DNA sequence: TGCGCCAGCAGGGAGTTGTTCTATGGCTACACCTTC. As protein: CASRELFYGYTF.

V gene TRBV7-9 combines with J gene TRBJ1-4; 8 positions agree with TRBD1. J gave up 6 bases and V 2 bases, and 5 bases lay outside the gene matches. The CDR3 is 15 amino acids. In germline, CDR1 is SEHNR, CDR2 FQNEAQ (reference sequence). The CDR3 protein is CASSLRQGADEKLFF. As DNA, the CDR3 is TGTGCCAGCAGCTTACGCCAGGGGGCCGATGAAAAACTGTTTTTT.

This clone has only a few counts. This chain uses TRBV30 with TRBJ1-5; 8 bases are shared with TRBD1. The CDR3 is 14 residues long. Germline CDR1 GTSNPN, CDR2 SVGIG (reference sequence). V shed 0 bases, J shed 6 bases, and the junction held 4 bases outside the gene matches. CDR3 nucleotide sequence: TGTGCCTGGAGTGTAAGGACAGGGCTTCAGCCCCAGCATTTT. Amino acid sequence: CAWSVRTGLQPQHF. The entire variable domain, with the rest obtained from reference TRBV30 and TRBJ1-5, is as follows: SQTIHQWPATLVQPVGSPLSLECTVEGTSNPNLYWYRQAAGRGLQLLFYSVGIGQISSEVPQNLSASRPQDRQFILSSKKLLLSDSGFYLCAWSVRTGLQPQHFGDGTRLSIL.

This clone showed up just a few times. This chain links TRBV4-2 with TRBJ2-1, with 12 bases identical to TRBD2. Germline assignment: CDR1 LGHNA and CDR2 YNFKEQ. V dropped 3 bases and J dropped 4; count of bases not matched to a gene: 1. The CDR3 covers 15 residues. CDR3 DNA: TGTGCCAGCAGCCAGCTAGCGGGAGGGTACAATGAGCAGTTCTTC. Translated, it gives CASSQLAGGYNEQFF.

This chain connects TRBV29-1 to TRBJ1-1; TRBD1 aligns across 8 bases. The junction had 9 bases not matched to a gene; V was cut back by 2 bases and J by 1 base. Germline CDR1 is SQVTM and CDR2 is ANQGSEA. The CDR3 has 16 amino acids. Written as DNA, the CDR3 is TGCAGCGTTGAAACCCGCCCCGGGACAGGGAACACTGAAGCTTTCTTT. Its translation: CSVETRPGTGNTEAFF.

This clone has just a few counts. The chain uses TRBV30 and TRBJ2-7; D gene unclear. Germline values: CDR1 GTSNPN, CDR2 SVGIG (reference sequence). The CDR3 spans 10 residues. Trimming took 3 bases from V and 4 from J, leaving 4 bases between them. Here the CDR3 reads CAWSHYEQYF. For the CDR3, the DNA is TGTGCCTGGAGCCATTACGAGCAGTACTTC.

The V and J genes are TRBV5-1 and TRBJ2-7, with 7 bases aligning to TRBD1. Germline V lookup: CDR1 SGHRS, CDR2 YFSETQ. V lost 5 bases, J lost 0 bases, and 5 bases stayed unmatched. The CDR3 runs to 14 residues. CDR3: CASSLQGLSYEQYF. In nucleotides, the CDR3 is TGCGCCAGCAGTTTACAGGGGCTCTCCTACGAGCAGTACTTC.

The rearrangement joins TRBV30 to TRBJ2-3; the D gene is possibly TRBD1 (5 bases). The V gene lost 4 bases and the J gene lost 0 bases, with 14 bases spanning the gap. The CDR3 extends over 15 amino acids. Per germline, CDR1 GTSNPN and CDR2 SVGIG (reference sequence). The CDR3 reads CAWNRRGGSTDTQYF. In DNA form, the CDR3 reads TGTGCCTGGAACCGAAGGGGTGGAAGCACAGATACGCAGTATTTT.

This clone has just a few counts. This chain joins TRBV6-5 and TRBJ1-4; TRBD1 matches 8 bases. The CDR3 spans 14 residues. CDR1 is MNHEY, CDR2 SVGAGI, per germline. J gave up 6 bases and V 5 bases, and 5 bases lay outside the gene matches. CDR3 nucleotide sequence: TGTGCCAGCAGTCGCAGGGGGCGCGATGAAAAACTGTTTTTT. This encodes CASSRRGRDEKLFF.

The V call is TRBV6-5, the J call TRBJ2-7; D is ambiguous. CDR3 size: 11 residues. V was shortened by 7 bases and J by 7 bases, with 11 bases between the two germline ends. Germline-derived CDR1 and CDR2 are MNHEY and SVGAGI. The CDR3 region is CASKELGEQYF. DNA of the CDR3: TGTGCCAGCAAGGAATTGGGAGAGCAGTACTTC.

CDR3 sequence (DNA): TGTGCCAGCAGCGTAAGAACCGCGGGCGATACGCAGTATTTT. It is translated as CASSVRTAGDTQYF. The rearrangement links TRBV9 to TRBJ2-3; tentatively, D is TRBD2 (5 bases). Trimming shortened V by 1 base and J by 6 bases, and 12 bases separated the two germline ends. Germline-derived CDR1 and CDR2 are SGDLS and YYNGEE. The CDR3 has 14 amino acids.

This clone was seen a few times. The CDR3 loop reads CASSFPGENTEAFF. CDR3 sequence (DNA): TGTGCCAGCAGCTTCCCAGGGGAGAACACTGAAGCTTTCTTT. The chain has TRBV7-2 and TRBJ1-1; D is possibly TRBD1 (6 bases). V was trimmed by 3 bases and J by 1 base, leaving 9 bases between them. Looked up from germline, CDR1 is SGHTA and CDR2 is FQGNSA. The CDR3 spans 14 residues.